This T cell receptor (beta chain) was observed in a study of a mutant IDH1 vaccine in newly diagnosed glioma. Time point in this sample: week 5, during vaccination. The investigators gave 300 ug of mutant IDH1 20-mer peptide in each vaccine dose, together with topical imiquimod. Germline lookup yields CDR1 SGHRS and CDR2 YFSETQ. The CDR3 runs 14 residues. Between the trimmed V and J ends, which lost 2 bases and 1 base, there was a span of 9 bases. This clone turned up a few times. Its antigen remains unknown. Sequenced by immunoSEQ multiplex PCR; TCRdb stores in-frame clones only, minus some. The sample yields more than 40,000 clones, over 75% seen once.

This sequence joins TRBV5-1 and TRBJ2-5; D may correspond to TRBD1 or TRBD2 (5 bases each). The sequence came from a woman between 40 and 50 years old with glioma. Specimen: PBMCs, collected from a glioma patient whose treatment included an IDH1 peptide vaccine. CDR3 bases: TGCGCCAGCAGCTTTTGGGGGTTCCAAGAGACCCAGTACTTC. It encodes CASSFWGFQETQYF.